The source of this T cell receptor beta chain is a study of T cell responses to AZD1222 COVID-19 vaccine. Germline V gene lookup returns CDR1 LNHDA and CDR2 SQIVND (reference sequence). The CDR3 is 14 amino acids. The trim removed 6 bases at V and 8 bases at J, leaving 10 bases unmatched. Produced via immunoSEQ multiplex PCR; TCRdb's table is partial and in-frame only. Of about 96,000 clones listed, 90% to 95% are singletons. The chain employs TRBV19 and TRBJ2-1; 7 bases are a match to TRBD2. The starting material was peripheral blood, obtained on day 0 of MenACWY control vaccination. The TCR originated in an adult in good health. The CDR3 nucleotides are TGTGCCAGTAGGACCCGGGTCGGGAGGCATGAGCAGTTCTTC. As protein: CASRTRVGRHEQFF. Based on the CDR3 plus reference TRBV19 and TRBJ2-1, the full variable domain is DGGITQSPKYLFRKEGQNVTLSCEQNLNHDAMYWYRQDPGQGLRLIYYSQIVNDFQKGDIAEGYSVSREKKESFPLTVTSAQKNPTAFYLCASRTRVGRHEQFFGPGTRLTVL.